This TCR beta chain was sequenced during a study of human T cells and chemical hapten exposure. In TCRdb, the RACE reads were re-called with MiXCR into one record per CDR3 protein. The sample has some 84,000 distinct CDR3 sequences, 11% seen once. This clonotype was recorded at least ten times. Time point specified: patch test 3, about 24 weeks after DPC sensitization. Treatment reported: therapeutic diphenylcyclopropenone sensitization with weekly scalp DPC. Trimming took 1 base from V and 1 from J, leaving 4 bases between them. This CDR3 is built from 13 residues. Germline CDR1 reads LGHDT; CDR2 reads YNNKEL (reference sequence).

J is TRBJ1-1 and V is TRBV3-1; no clear D gene. The specimen was whole blood, collected in connection with sensitization to the hapten diphenylcyclopropenone (DPC). This receptor was obtained from a woman between 45 and 65 years old with alopecia areata. Some clones in this sample may be carry-over from other donors' samples. The CDR3 nucleotides are TGTGCCAGCAGCCAAGGGCAGAACACTGAAGCTTTCTTT. It yields the protein CASSQGQNTEAFF.